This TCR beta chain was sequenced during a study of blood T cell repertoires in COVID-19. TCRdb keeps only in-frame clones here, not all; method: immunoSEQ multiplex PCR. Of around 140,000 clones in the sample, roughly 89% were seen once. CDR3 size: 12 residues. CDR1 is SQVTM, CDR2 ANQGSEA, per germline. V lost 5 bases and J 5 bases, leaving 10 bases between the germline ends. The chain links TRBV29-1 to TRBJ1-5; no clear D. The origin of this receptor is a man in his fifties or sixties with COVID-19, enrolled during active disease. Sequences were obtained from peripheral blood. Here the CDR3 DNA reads TGCAGCGTTTTTGACGGGGATCAGCCCCAGCATTTT. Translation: CSVFDGDQPQHF.